This T cell receptor (beta chain) was recorded in a study of T cell repertoires in cytomegalovirus infection. Study-wide background: A matching HLA type, together with CMV infection, was signaled by public TCR beta signatures.

Germline V gene data show CDR1 as MDHEN and CDR2 as SYDVKM. The CDR3 is 14 residues long. V shed 7 bases and J shed 3 bases, with 13 bases lying between them. This clonotype was found many times. Its target is not known. TCRdb redid the calling of the reads with MiXCR, one entry per CDR3 protein. Among some 77,000 distinct CDR3 sequences listed, around 3.5% were seen once. Study findings and constraints: Identification of carriers of CMV plus the relevant HLA was performed using cumulative public TCR beta family frequency.

The specimen sequenced was PBMCs. This clonotype was sampled from a human donor in good health (CMV status not recorded). Some clones in this sample may be carry-over from other donors' samples. The rearrangement uses TRBV28 and TRBJ2-1; D unclear. The DNA for the CDR3 is TGTGCCAGCAACCCGACGGGCTTCTACAATGAGCAGTTCTTC. It codes for CASNPTGFYNEQFF. The whole variable domain, remainder taken from reference TRBV28 and TRBJ2-1, is DVKVTQSSRYLVKRTGEKVFLECVQDMDHENMFWYRQDPGLGLRLIYFSYDVKMKEKGDIPEGYSVSREKKERFSLILESASTNQTSMYLCASNPTGFYNEQFFGPGTRLTVL.